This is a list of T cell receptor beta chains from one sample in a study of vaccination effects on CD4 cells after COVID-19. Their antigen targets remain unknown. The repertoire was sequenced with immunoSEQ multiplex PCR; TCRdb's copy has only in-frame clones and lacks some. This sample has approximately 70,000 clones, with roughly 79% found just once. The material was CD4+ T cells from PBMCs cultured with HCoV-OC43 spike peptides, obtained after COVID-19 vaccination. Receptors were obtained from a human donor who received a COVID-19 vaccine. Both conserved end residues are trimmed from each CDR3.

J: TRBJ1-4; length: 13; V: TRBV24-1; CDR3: ATQSTGTGEEKLF
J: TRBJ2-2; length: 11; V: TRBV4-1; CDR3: ASSQGGGGELF
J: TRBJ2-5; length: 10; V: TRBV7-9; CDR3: ASSWEIETQY
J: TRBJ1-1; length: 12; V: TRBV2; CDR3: ASSLQGRNTEAF
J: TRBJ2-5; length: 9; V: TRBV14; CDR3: ASSQGGRQD
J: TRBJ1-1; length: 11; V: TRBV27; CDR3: ASSVDRNTEAF
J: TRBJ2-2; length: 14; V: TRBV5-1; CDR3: ASSILAGGDTGELF
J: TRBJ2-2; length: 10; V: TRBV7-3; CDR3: ASSLNTGELF
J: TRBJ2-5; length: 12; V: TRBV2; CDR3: ASSVQPSEETQY
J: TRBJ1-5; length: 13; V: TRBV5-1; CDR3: ASSLAGTANQPQH
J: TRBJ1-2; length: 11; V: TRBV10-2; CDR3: ASKATGNYGYT
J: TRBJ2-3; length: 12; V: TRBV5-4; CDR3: ASSPGGGRDTQY
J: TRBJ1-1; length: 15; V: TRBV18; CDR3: ASSLFDLTGQNTEAF
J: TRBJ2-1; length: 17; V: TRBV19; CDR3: ASSIAFRDRGPTPNEQF
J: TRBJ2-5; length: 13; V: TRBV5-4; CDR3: ASSPGQGPEKTQY
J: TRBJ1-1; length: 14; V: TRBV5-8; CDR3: ASSLARQGFRTEAF
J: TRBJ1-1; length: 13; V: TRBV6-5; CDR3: ASSYGDSRNTEAF
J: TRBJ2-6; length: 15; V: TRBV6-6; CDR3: ASIRGLPLAGANVLT
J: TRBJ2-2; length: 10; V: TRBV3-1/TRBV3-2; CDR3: ASSQVAGELF
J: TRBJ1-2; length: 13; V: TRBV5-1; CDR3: ASSAGGQGHYGYT
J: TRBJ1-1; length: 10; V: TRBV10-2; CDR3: ASRLQGRSAF
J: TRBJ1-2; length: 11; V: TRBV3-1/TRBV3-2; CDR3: ASSQGQYYGYT
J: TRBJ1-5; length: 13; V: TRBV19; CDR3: ASRMAGDSNQPQH
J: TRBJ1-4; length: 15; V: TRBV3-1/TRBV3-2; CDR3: ASSQGGGTRSNEKLF
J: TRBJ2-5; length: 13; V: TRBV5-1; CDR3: ASSLAGTSQETQY
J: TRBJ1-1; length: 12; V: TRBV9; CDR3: ASSVRTGNTEAF
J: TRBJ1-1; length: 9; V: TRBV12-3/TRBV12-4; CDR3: ASSRGPEAF
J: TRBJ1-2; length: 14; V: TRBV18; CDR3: ASSQVQVGLAYGYT
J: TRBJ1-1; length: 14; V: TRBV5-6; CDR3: ASSWLGTSMNTEAF
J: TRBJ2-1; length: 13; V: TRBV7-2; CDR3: ASSQQTQPNNEQF
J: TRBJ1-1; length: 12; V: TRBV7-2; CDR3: ASSPRQGAPSAF
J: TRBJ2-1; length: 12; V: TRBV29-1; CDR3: SVVWEKTYNEQF
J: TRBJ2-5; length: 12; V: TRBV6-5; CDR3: ASGRGAWGETQY
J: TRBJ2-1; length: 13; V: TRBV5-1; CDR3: ASSSLAGGRNEQF
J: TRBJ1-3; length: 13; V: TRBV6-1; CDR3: ASSEVMSSGNTIY
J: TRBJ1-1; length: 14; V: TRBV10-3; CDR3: AISGGQGAVNTEAF
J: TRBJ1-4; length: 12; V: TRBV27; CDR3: ASTTGGVREKLF
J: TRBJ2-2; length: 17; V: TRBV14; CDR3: ASSHSIWGRAANTGELF
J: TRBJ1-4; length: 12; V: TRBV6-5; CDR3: ASWGPGMFEKLF
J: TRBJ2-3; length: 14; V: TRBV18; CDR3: ASSPSTSVRVNTQY